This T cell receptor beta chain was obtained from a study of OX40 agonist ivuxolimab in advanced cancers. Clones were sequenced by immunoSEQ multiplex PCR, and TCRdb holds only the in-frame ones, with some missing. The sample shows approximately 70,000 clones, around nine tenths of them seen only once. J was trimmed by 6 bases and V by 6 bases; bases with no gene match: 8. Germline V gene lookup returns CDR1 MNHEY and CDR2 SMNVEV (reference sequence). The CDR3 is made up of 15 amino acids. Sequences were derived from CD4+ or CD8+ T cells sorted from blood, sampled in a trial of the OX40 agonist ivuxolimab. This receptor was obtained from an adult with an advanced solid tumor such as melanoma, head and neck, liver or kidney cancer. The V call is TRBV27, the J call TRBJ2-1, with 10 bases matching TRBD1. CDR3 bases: TGTGCCAGCAGCCCTGGGACAGGGGTGCTCAATGAGCAGTTCTTC. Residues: CASSPGTGVLNEQFF.